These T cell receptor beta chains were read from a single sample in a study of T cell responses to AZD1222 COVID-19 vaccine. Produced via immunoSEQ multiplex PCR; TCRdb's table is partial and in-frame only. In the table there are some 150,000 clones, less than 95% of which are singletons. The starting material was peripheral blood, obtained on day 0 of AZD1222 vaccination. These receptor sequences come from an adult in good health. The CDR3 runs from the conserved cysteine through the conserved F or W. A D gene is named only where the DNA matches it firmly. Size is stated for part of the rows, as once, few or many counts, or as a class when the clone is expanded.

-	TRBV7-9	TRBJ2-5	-	TGTGCCAGCAGCTTAGTTGGCACTCAAGAGACCCAGTACTTC	CASSLVGTQETQYF
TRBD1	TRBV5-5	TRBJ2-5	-	TGTGCCAGCAGCTATCCTACTCTGGACAGGGAAAAGACCCAGTACTTC	CASSYPTLDREKTQYF
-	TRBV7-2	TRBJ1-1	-	TGTGCCAGCAGCTTATCGAACACTGAAGCTTTCTTT	CASSLSNTEAFF
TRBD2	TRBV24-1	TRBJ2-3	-	TGTGCCACCCGAGCGGGGGGGGTAGATACGCAGTATTTT	CATRAGGVDTQYF
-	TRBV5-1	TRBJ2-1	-	TGCGCCAGCAGCTTGGTATCGAATGAGCAGTTCTTC	CASSLVSNEQFF
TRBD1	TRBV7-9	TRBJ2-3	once	TGTGCCAGCAGCTCTCGACAGGGGGCGCTCATGTTAGATACGCAGTATTTT	CASSSRQGALMLDTQYF
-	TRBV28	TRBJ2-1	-	TGTGCCAGCAGTTTACCGGACGCTATCTCCTACAATGAGCAGTTCTTC	CASSLPDAISYNEQFF
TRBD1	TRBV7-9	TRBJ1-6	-	TGTGCCAGCAGCTTAGGACAGGGCTATAATTCACCCCTCCACTTT	CASSLGQGYNSPLHF
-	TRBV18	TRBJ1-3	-	TGTGCCAGCTCACCACCTTCGGGAAACACCATATATTTT	CASSPPSGNTIYF
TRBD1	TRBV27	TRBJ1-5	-	TGTGCCAGCAGTTTAGGAGGGGGCGGTAAGCAGCCCCAGCATTTT	CASSLGGGGKQPQHF
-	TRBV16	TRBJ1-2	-	TGTGCCAGCAGCCAATCGCGGGGTTTCAATGGCTACACCTTC	CASSQSRGFNGYTF
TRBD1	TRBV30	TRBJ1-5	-	TGTGCCTGGGACAGGGGGCGCCTCGGCAATCAGCCCCAGCATTTT	CAWDRGRLGNQPQHF
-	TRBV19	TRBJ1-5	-	TGTGCCAGTAGTAAACAGGGCAATCAGCCCCAGCATTTT	CASSKQGNQPQHF
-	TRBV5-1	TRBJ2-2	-	TGCGCCAGCAGCCCACAGGCGAACACCGGGGAGCTGTTTTTT	CASSPQANTGELFF
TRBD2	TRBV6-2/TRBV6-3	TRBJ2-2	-	TGTGCCAGCAGTCCGGGACTAGCGGGAAACACCGGGGAGCTGTTTTTT	CASSPGLAGNTGELFF
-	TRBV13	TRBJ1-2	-	TGTGCCAGCAGCTCCACAGAACGGGCGAACTATGGCTACACCTTC	CASSSTERANYGYTF
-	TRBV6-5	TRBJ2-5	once	TGTGCCGAGGGGTTTTCTGGGGCAGGGACCCAGTACTTC	CAEGFSGAGTQYF
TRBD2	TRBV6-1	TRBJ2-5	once	TGTGCCAGCAGCGAACATAGCGGGGGGGGTCGAGAGACCCAGTACTTC	CASSEHSGGGRETQYF
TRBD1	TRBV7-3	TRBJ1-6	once	TGTGCCAGCAGCGTACAGGGGACCTATTCACCCCTCCACTTT	CASSVQGTYSPLHF
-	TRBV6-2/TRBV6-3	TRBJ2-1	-	TGTGCCAGCAGTTACTCGGGCGGGCCGGATGAGCAGTTCTTC	CASSYSGGPDEQFF
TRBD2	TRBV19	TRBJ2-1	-	TGTGCCAGTAGTAGCGGGGGGGCCTACAATGAGCAGTTCTTC	CASSSGGAYNEQFF
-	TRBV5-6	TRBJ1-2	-	TGTGCCAGCACCCGTCTAAGGGTCCTTGGCTACACCTTC	CASTRLRVLGYTF